This T cell receptor beta chain originates from a study of OX40 agonist ivuxolimab in advanced cancers. Data came from immunoSEQ multiplex PCR; TCRdb stores just in-frame clones and leaves some out. The table lists around 62,000 clones, 84% of them singletons, with around 1.5% in the top ten. CDR3 length: 15 amino acids. Germline CDR1 and CDR2: SGHTA and FQGNSA. Trimming at V came to 5 bases and at J to 5 bases, leaving 9 bases not matched to a gene. Prior autoimmune disease or systemic immunosuppression barred patients. General study points: Several nonresponders also turned out to have low normalized T-cell clonal expansion. CD8+ T cells (on average) carried more expanded clones than CD4+ T cells.

Points on this clone: Its antigen is unidentified.

Sequencing was performed on CD4+ or CD8+ T cells sorted from blood, taken in a trial of the OX40 agonist ivuxolimab. The chain joins TRBV7-2 to TRBJ2-3; 8 bases agree with TRBD2. The receptor was derived from an adult with an advanced solid tumor such as melanoma, head and neck, liver or kidney cancer. The CDR3 DNA is TGTGCCAGCAGCCGGGGGGGAGGGAATAAAGATACGCAGTATTTT. Encoded protein: CASSRGGGNKDTQYF.